This TCR beta chain originates from a study of Graves' ophthalmopathy and Graves' hyperthyroidism (dated by TCRdb to 2016 to 2019). A note on the overall study: Peripheral blood was collected at initial diagnosis, prior to any treatment. In five to seven hyperthyroidism patients, the T-cell repertoire of thyroid tissue was compared with the T-cell repertoire of blood. To explore V-J signatures distinguishing ophthalmopathy from hyperthyroidism, a discovery set of more than 95 patients (about 44 ophthalmopathy, roughly 56 stable hyperthyroidism) was enrolled. To tell Graves' ophthalmopathy apart from Graves' hyperthyroidism, and to predict which patients would progress to ophthalmopathy, the study relied on TCR beta repertoire signatures. An independent validation cohort was composed of some 18 hyperthyroidism patients and 17 patients who later progressed from hyperthyroidism to ophthalmopathy. The roughly 100 discovery patients were randomly divided into training and test sets at a 7:3 ratio. After sampling, hyperthyroidism patients received methimazole starting at 30 mg daily, and ophthalmopathy patients received high-dose intravenous methylprednisolone. In total, 135 blood samples were TCR-sequenced: under 45 ophthalmopathy, roughly 80 hyperthyroidism and about 17 hyperthyroidism-to-ophthalmopathy patients. Results the study describes overall, beyond this receptor: Most of the expanded thyroid clonotypes with a frequency above 0.001 were also detected in blood, and it was suggested that the thyroid immune response may be reflected by blood repertoires. In validation, the model predicted ophthalmopathy progression with 55% to 71% sensitivity and 72.22% specificity; more than ten predicted patients were CT-confirmed with GO in a median of roughly 6.8 months. Ophthalmopathy was separated from stable hyperthyroidism by the 13-signature model with 85% to 90% sensitivity and around 81% specificity in cross-validation and with 80%/75% in the test set. No statistical method was used to predetermine the sample size, and group allocation was not hidden from the investigators.

Of note for this clonotype: Its specific antigen is unknown. A much larger clone lies a single base off, so this may be a read error.

The ophthalmopathy patients had moderately to severely active disease, with a Clinical Activity Score of 3 or higher, a NOSPECS grade of 4 or higher, and a disease duration of less than 3 months. Anyone with other autoimmune diseases, uncontrolled infections, pregnancy or lactation was excluded from the study. Diagnosis relied on clinical symptoms, serum thyroxine, TRAb, thyroid ultrasound and orbital computed tomography. Ficoll-Paque density gradient centrifugation was used to isolate PBMCs from about 9.4 ml of fresh peripheral blood. Total RNA was extracted using Trizol reagent, and RNA quality was checked on an Agilent 2100 Bioanalyzer. TCR beta CDR3 regions were amplified from RNA transcripts for repertoire sequencing. A first-round RT-PCR used HTBI primers with the Qiagen OneStep RT-PCR kit, followed by a second-round multiplex PCR, size selection and purification. The libraries underwent paired-end sequencing with 100 bp reads on an Illumina HiSeq2000. Turning to the authors' computational methods: SOAPnuke was used for read processing, and reads with adapters, uncalled bases, a mean Phred below 15, or no exact constant-primer or identifier match were discarded. COPE v1.2.5 was used to merge the high-quality paired reads. Unique nucleotide sequences were defined as clonotypes and aligned to IMGT TRB V, D and J references using MiTCR v1.1. The analysis was limited to V-J combinations with a frequency above 0.0001, which together covered approximately 99% of repertoires. For each V-J combination, a TCR clonal expansion and chaos score was defined as F50 clonal expansion divided by the chaos observed in the TCRdist matrix. Features were reduced by Welch's t-statistics and random forest to approximately 13 V-J combinations, which fed a naive Bayes classifier. Thyroid-blood repertoire similarity was quantified with the Morisita-Horn index. The raw public data were reprocessed by TCRdb itself: fastp quality trimming at Q25, MiXCR clonotype calling, in-frame beta chains only. Each CDR3 protein gets just one entry, which takes the most common genes and DNA from the rows behind it. V and J calls and clone size were set by TCRdb, not the authors. Counted in this sample were about 220,000 distinct CDR3 sequences; approximately 21% of them appeared once. Clones ranked in the top ten supply more than 35% of the sample.

CDR1 SGHNT and CDR2 YYREEE are derived from the germline V gene (reference sequence). There are 14 amino acids in the CDR3, from cysteine to phenylalanine inclusive. Only the CDR3 portion is preserved as DNA: 42 bases, with reading frame beginning at the first base. Here the chain combines TRBV5-4 and TRBJ2-2, and perhaps TRBD1 as D gene, on 5 matching bases. Input material: peripheral blood. This clonotype was sampled from a woman in her 50s with Graves' ophthalmopathy. Donor details come from another sample of the same person, matched by shared clones. The DNA sequence follows: TGTGCCAGCAGCTTGAAGGGGAACACCGTGGAGCTGTTTTTT. This is translated as CASSLKGNTVELFF.